A selection of T cell receptor beta chains follows, all from one sample in a study of T-cell reconstitution after alpha-beta-depleted transplantation in children. TCRdb reprocessed the PCR reads with MiXCR, giving one entry per CDR3 protein. The repertoire includes about 300,000 distinct CDR3 sequences, roughly a tenth of them detected once, and 7.5% sits in the top ten. The material sequenced was PBMCs, taken before TCRalphabeta/CD19-depleted stem cell transplant. The receptors stem from a boy younger than two with acute myeloid leukemia, due to receive a stem cell transplant. Each CDR3 is given with its conserved first and last residue. A D gene is named only where the DNA matches it firmly. The size entry gives how often the clone was seen (once, few, many) or a class if it is expanded.

>TRBJ2-7|many|TRBD1|TRBV27
TGTGCCAGCAGTTTCGACAGGGGGCAGAACTACGAGCAGTACTTC
CASSFDRGQNYEQYF
>TRBJ2-1|many|TRBD2|TRBV20-1
TGCAGTGCCGTAGTGCCTAGCGGGAGTGTTAATGAGCAGTTCTTC
CSAVVPSGSVNEQFF
>TRBJ2-7|few|TRBD2|TRBV2
TGTGCCAGCAGTGAAGCGCTTGCGGGAGACTTCTACGAGCAGTACTTC
CASSEALAGDFYEQYF
>TRBJ2-3|many|NA|TRBV15
TGTGCCACCAGCAGAGAGCCAGGTGGCCGAGGCACAGATACGCAGTATTTT
CATSREPGGRGTDTQYF
>TRBJ2-7|many|NA|TRBV5-1
TGCGCCAGCAGCTTGGTGTCGGTTTCCTACGAGCAGTACTTC
CASSLVSVSYEQYF
>TRBJ2-3|many|NA|TRBV5-1
TGCGCCAGCAGCTTGACGGCGGGCCGGAGCTATACGCAGTATTTT
CASSLTAGRSYTQYF
>TRBJ2-7|few|NA|TRBV11-3
TGTGCCAGCAGCTTAGGTGTGTCCTCTCGCTACGAGCAGTACTTC
CASSLGVSSRYEQYF
>TRBJ2-7|many|TRBD2|TRBV9
TGTGCCAGCAGCCTCTTTCCTAGCGGCTCCTACGAGCAGTACTTC
CASSLFPSGSYEQYF
>TRBJ2-7|many|TRBD2|TRBV4-1
TGCGCCAGCAGCCAAATTCCGGGACTATACGAGCAGTACTTC
CASSQIPGLYEQYF
>TRBJ1-2|many|NA|TRBV12-3/TRBV12-4
TGTGCCAGCAGTTTGAACAGGAACTATGGCTACACCTTC
CASSLNRNYGYTF
>TRBJ2-3|many|NA|TRBV12-3/TRBV12-4
TGTGCCAGCAGTCCCTGGGGTCTACAGGGAACAGATACGCAGTATTTT
CASSPWGLQGTDTQYF
>TRBJ2-5|many|NA|TRBV7-6
TGTGCCAGCAGCTTAGAACCCGCCCAAGAGACCCAGTACTTC
CASSLEPAQETQYF
>TRBJ2-5|many|NA|TRBV29-1
TGCAGCGTTGAATGGGGGGTCCAAGAGACCCAGTACTTC
CSVEWGVQETQYF
>TRBJ1-1|many|NA|TRBV5-5
TGTGCCAGCAAGCTTTTTACGGGGGATAACACTGAAGCTTTCTTT
CASKLFTGDNTEAFF